This T cell receptor beta chain was captured by sequencing in a study of Ad26.COV2.S vaccination and SARS-CoV-2 variants (dated by TCRdb to about 2021). With respect to the entire study: Donors in the vaccine arm were drawn from COV1001, a multicentre, randomized, double-blind, placebo-controlled phase I-IIa trial testing Ad26.COV2.S in healthy adults. The TCR-sequenced set comprised about 32 samples: approximately 20 Ad26.COV2.S vaccine recipients, 5 placebo recipients and 8 SARS-CoV-2 convalescent individuals. Trial participants were randomized into five groups of five, in which low-dose or high-dose Ad26.COV2.S was given once or twice, or placebo was given on both occasions. Ad26.COV2.S was given intramuscularly at 5x10^10 or 1x10^11 viral particles, as a single shot or as two shots 56 days apart. Investigators did not know the trial group allocation while performing experiments and assessing outcomes. Sequencing of the TCRbeta repertoire served to evaluate the specificity and breadth of SARS-CoV-2-reactive T cell receptors following Ad26.COV2.S vaccination.

Overall results and qualifications from the work: The study was not powered for comparison of responses between vaccine doses or regimens. Substantial breadth of spike-specific CD8+ and CD4+ T cell responses was reported after vaccination. The authors noted that total T cell responses may have been underestimated by the TCR breadth and depth analyses. Comparable non-spike TCR breadth was observed between vaccine and placebo recipients, consistent with only spike being contained in the vaccine. Ad26.COV2.S recipients had higher spike-specific TCR breadth than placebo recipients (P = 0.0014).

To note about this clone: The target of this receptor is not known. No clone much larger than this one lies a single base away; base qualities are absent.

In the paper's terms, the treatment or condition label means: about 20 received Ad26.COV2.S at low or high dose, single or two shots; several received placebo; per-sample allocation not given. Repertoires of vaccine and placebo recipients were sequenced from samples collected on day 63 after the first injection. In Cohort 1b, 25 to 30 adults aged 18-55 years were enrolled at a single site in Boston, USA, between 29 July and 7 August 2020. Ad26.COV2.S consisted of a replication-incompetent adenovirus type 26 vector by which a prefusion-stabilized SARS-CoV-2 spike protein from the original Wuhan strain was expressed. CDR1 and CDR2 (SNHLY, FYNNEI) derive from the germline V gene. Between the V and J ends, shortened by 10 bases and 4 bases respectively, the junction contains 11 bases. The CDR3 spans 12 residues, from the cysteine through the phenylalanine. The retained sequence is limited to the CDR3, 36 bases, with the frame set at the first base.

TCRbeta CDR3 regions were sequenced with the immunoSEQ Assay. After extraction, genomic DNA underwent amplification by bias-controlled multiplex PCR, followed by high-throughput sequencing. Regarding the original processing steps: Collapsing and filtering of sequences were performed to quantify the absolute abundance of each unique TCRbeta CDR3 region. T cell fraction was estimated by normalizing TCRbeta template counts to usable DNA, which was measured by amplifying reference genes present in all nucleated cells. Repertoire TCRs were annotated as SARS-CoV-2-specific when V gene, CDR3 amino acid sequence and J gene were exactly matched to a known reactive TCR set. The reference SARS-CoV-2 TCR set was derived from MIRA and filtered for enrichment in COVID-19-positive ImmuneCODE repertoires, a step that removed public or cross-reactive TCRs. Based on the MIRA antigens, annotated TCRs were further analysed at the level of specific ORF or position within ORF. Breadth was defined as annotated unique rearrangements over total unique productive rearrangements; depth was the summed frequency of those rearrangements. Group comparisons of TCR breadth used two-sided Wilcoxon rank-sum tests. TCRdb took this table from immuneACCESS and kept in-frame rearrangements with V and J called. Such tables lack part of the clones; where checked against another copy, unresolved V genes explain under half of the gap, and the rest is unexplained. V and J calls and clone size are given by that table; D and trimming were obtained from the DNA. Recorded for this sample are roughly 420,000 clones; approximately 88% of them occurred a single time. 3.6% of the sample is in the top ten clones.

The sequence joins TRBV2 to TRBJ1-5; no D gene is confidently identified. Sequencing was performed on peripheral blood, taken in a trial of Ad26.COV2.S vaccine versus placebo. The clonotype comes from a person aged 18 to 65 who received the Ad26.COV2.S COVID-19 vaccine or a placebo. CDR3 protein: CATSNRNQPQHF. The sequence in DNA is TGTGCCACTTCGAACCGTAATCAGCCCCAGCATTTT.